A single sample is the source of the 28 T cell receptor beta chains below, sequenced in a study of PD-1 blockade in classical Hodgkin lymphoma. This table comes from immunoSEQ multiplex PCR, and its TCRdb copy is limited to in-frame clones, with some not included. This table has 14,000 to 15,000 clones, about 90% appearing once. Time point meaning: newly diagnosed, previously untreated cHL patient sample. Negative selection with magnets was how CD8+ T cells were isolated from the thawed PBMCs. The sample consisted of CD8+ T cells from blood. These receptors all stem from a human donor with classical Hodgkin lymphoma.

This rearrangement joins TRBV28 to TRBJ1-2; D is undetermined. Germline-derived CDR1 and CDR2 are MDHEN and SYDVKM. The CDR3 runs to 12 residues. Trimming shortened V by 3 bases and J by 6 bases, and 8 bases separated the two germline ends. CDR3 amino acids: CASSLSGDGYTF. CDR3 nucleotide sequence: TGTGCCAGCAGTTTGTCCGGAGATGGCTACACCTTC.

This clone is a singleton in its sample. The rearrangement uses TRBV7-9 and TRBJ2-5; D is undetermined. With 1 base removed from V and 2 bases from J, the gap between germline ends came to 2 bases. Germline V lookup: CDR1 SEHNR, CDR2 FQNEAQ (reference sequence). The CDR3 extends over 12 amino acids. Written as DNA, the CDR3 is TGTGCCAGCAGCTTAGGTCAAGAGACCCAGTACTTC. As protein: CASSLGQETQYF. Full variable domain (remainder filled in from reference TRBV7-9 and TRBJ2-5): DTGVSQNPRHKITKRGQNVTFRCDPISEHNRLYWYRQTLGQGPEFLTYFQNEAQLEKSRLLSDRFSAERPKGSFSTLEIQRTEQGDSAMYLCASSLGQETQYFGPGTRLLVL.

This chain joins TRBV4-1 and TRBJ2-1, with 7 bases fitting TRBD2. The V gene's germline CDR1 is MGHRA and CDR2 YSYEKL. Trimming at V came to 1 base and at J to 7 bases, leaving 4 bases not matched to a gene. CDR3 length: 14 residues. The CDR3 loop reads CASSQATSLNEQFF. For the CDR3, the DNA is TGCGCCAGCAGCCAAGCGACTAGCTTGAATGAGCAGTTCTTC.

CDR3 amino acids: CASSQESGSSYNEQFF. The CDR3 nucleotides are TGCGCCAGCAGCCAGGAGAGCGGGAGCTCCTACAATGAGCAGTTCTTC. The chain combines TRBV4-1 with TRBJ2-1; 8 bases are a match to TRBD2. The J segment lost 0 bases and the V segment lost 3 bases, leaving 4 bases of the junction unmatched. The CDR3 extends over 16 amino acids. Germline V gene sequence: CDR1 MGHRA, CDR2 YSYEKL.

The chain couples TRBV6-1 to TRBJ2-7; tentatively, D is TRBD1 (7 bases). Germline loops: CDR1 MNHNS, CDR2 SASEGT. There are 16 residues in the CDR3. The V end was cut by 2 bases, the J end by 7 bases, with 21 bases between. The CDR3 bases are TGTGCCAGCAGTGAACCAGGGGGGAATCCCCCAGGGGAGCAGTACGTC. This gives the protein CASSEPGGNPPGEQYV.

This chain connects TRBV27 to TRBJ1-6, with TRBD1 identical over 7 bases. The CDR3 runs 14 residues. The germline CDR1 and CDR2 sequences are MNHEY and SMNVEV (reference sequence). V was clipped by 4 bases and J by 7 bases; unmatched bases: 4. The DNA of the CDR3 is TGTGCCAGCAGTTACGACAGGGTGAATTCACCCCTCCACTTT. Amino acid sequence: CASSYDRVNSPLHF.

The chain couples TRBV27 to TRBJ2-1; 8 positions agree with TRBD2. J gave up 3 bases and V 3 bases, and 7 bases lay outside the gene matches. CDR3 length: 16 amino acids. Germline CDR1 reads MNHEY; CDR2 reads SMNVEV (reference sequence). CDR3 sequence (DNA): TGTGCCAGCAGTTTCCCGGGGGGGTTAGGCTACAATGAGCAGTTCTTC. The encoded protein is CASSFPGGLGYNEQFF.

V gene TRBV2 combines with J gene TRBJ1-1; D not certain. Per the germline V gene, CDR1 is SNHLY and CDR2 is FYNNEI. The CDR3 sequence is 14 residues long. V lost 10 bases, J lost 1 base, and 16 bases lay in between. The CDR3 region is CATFSPSGNTEAFF. CDR3 sequence (DNA): TGTGCCACATTCTCACCTTCAGGGAACACTGAAGCTTTCTTT.

The V and J genes are TRBV6-1 and TRBJ1-1; weak D call: TRBD1 (5 bases). Germline V gene data show CDR1 as MNHNS and CDR2 as SASEGT. The CDR3 covers 13 residues. Deletions cut 8 bases from V and 1 base from J, with 11 bases between. The CDR3 bases are TGTGCCAGCGGGTGGGGGAGGAACACTGAAGCTTTCTTT. Amino acids: CASGWGRNTEAFF.

The chain carries TRBV6-1 and TRBJ2-7, with D unclear. Between the trimmed V and J ends, which lost 6 bases and 6 bases, there was a span of 9 bases. CDR1 is MNHNS, CDR2 SASEGT, per germline. This CDR3 has 11 amino acids. The CDR3 is CASRQAGEQYF. Written as DNA, the CDR3 is TGTGCCAGCAGGCAAGCAGGCGAGCAGTACTTC.

In DNA, the CDR3 is TGCGCCAGCAGCTTCATTGGGAGGGCCACTGAAGCTTTCTTT. Translation gives CASSFIGRATEAFF. The chain carries TRBV5-1 and TRBJ1-1; D ambiguous. The CDR3 length is 14 residues. V lost 2 bases, J lost 4 bases, and 12 bases lay in between. Per germline, CDR1 SGHRS and CDR2 YFSETQ.

The chain uses TRBV7-9 and TRBJ2-7, with 8 bases matching TRBD2. Germline V CDR1 and CDR2: SEHNR, FQNEAQ (reference sequence). The length of the CDR3 is 16 residues. J was trimmed by 5 bases and V by 2 bases; bases with no gene match: 11. The CDR3 region is CASSLLVAGNLHEQYF. For the CDR3, the DNA is TGTGCCAGCAGCTTATTGGTAGCGGGAAATTTACACGAGCAGTACTTC.

This chain connects TRBV11-1 to TRBJ1-2; tentatively, D is TRBD1 (6 bases). In germline, CDR1 is SGHAT, CDR2 FQDESV (reference sequence). This CDR3 has 15 residues. V lost 5 bases, J lost 2 bases, and 15 bases lay in between. The DNA of the CDR3 is TGTGCCAGCAGCGAGACAACAGGGACCAACTATGGCTACACCTTC. It specifies CASSETTGTNYGYTF.

The chain employs TRBV6-5 and TRBJ1-1, with 10 positions matching TRBD1. CDR3 length equals 16 residues. CDR1 MNHEY and CDR2 SVGAGI come from the germline V gene. The ends lost 0 bases at V and 1 base at J; junction bases unmatched: 2. The DNA for the CDR3 is TGTGCCAGCAGTTACTCCCGGGACAGGGGGAACACTGAAGCTTTCTTT. This gives the protein CASSYSRDRGNTEAFF.

The V and J genes are TRBV7-9 and TRBJ1-1, with D perhaps TRBD1 (6 bases). The V gene's germline CDR1 is SEHNR and CDR2 FQNEAQ (reference sequence). Trimming took off 5 bases at V and 4 bases at J, with 11 bases between the two ends. This CDR3 region has 13 residues. CDR3 DNA sequence: TGTGCCAGCAGCGGGGGCATCGGCACTGAAGCTTTCTTT. Translated, it gives CASSGGIGTEAFF.

The chain joins TRBV11-3 to TRBJ1-2, with TRBD1 matching over 9 bases. The germline CDR1 and CDR2 sequences are SGHNT and YENEEA. The CDR3 runs to 15 residues. V was pared by 4 bases and J by 5 bases, with 8 bases of the junction left unmatched. CDR3 in amino acids: CASSSSRDRDYGYTF. CDR3 nucleotides: TGTGCCAGCAGCTCGTCCCGGGACAGGGATTATGGCTACACCTTC. The full variable domain, completed using reference TRBV11-3 and TRBJ1-2, is EAGVVQSPRYKIIEKKQPVAFWCNPISGHNTLYWYLQNLGQGPELLIRYENEEAVDDSQLPKDRFSAERLKGVDSTLKIQPAELGDSAVYLCASSSSRDRDYGYTFGSGTRLTVV.

The CDR3 DNA reads as TGTGCCAGCTCACCGGACAGCGGGTGGTATGGCTACACCTTC. Its protein product is CASSPDSGWYGYTF. The V and J genes are TRBV18 and TRBJ1-2; a weak D match, TRBD1 (6 bases). Germline CDR1 KGHSH, CDR2 LQKENI. The germline V and J ends were trimmed by 3 bases and 5 bases, with 13 bases remaining between them. The CDR3 has 14 residues.

The chain employs TRBV5-4 and TRBJ2-3, with D perhaps matching TRBD1 (6 bases). Germline CDR1 reads SGHNT; CDR2 reads YYREEE (reference sequence). The V gene lost 1 base and the J gene lost 3 bases, with 12 bases spanning the gap. This CDR3 contains 15 residues. CDR3 nucleotide sequence: TGTGCCAGCAGCTTGCGAGGGGGAAGGACAGATACGCAGTATTTT. Its translation: CASSLRGGRTDTQYF. Combining the CDR3 with reference TRBV5-4 and TRBJ2-3 gives the whole variable domain ETGVTQSPTHLIKTRGQQVTLRCSSQSGHNTVSWYQQALGQGPQFIFQYYREEENGRGNFPPRFSGLQFPNYSSELNVNALELDDSALYLCASSLRGGRTDTQYFGPGTRLTVL.

The gene calls are TRBV6-1 and TRBJ2-1; maybe TRBD2 (5 bases). The CDR3 contains 13 residues. V lost 0 bases, J lost 9 bases, and 9 bases lay in between. CDR1 and CDR2 (germline): MNHNS, SASEGT. The CDR3 reads CASSEAEASEQFF. The CDR3 DNA reads as TGTGCCAGCAGTGAAGCGGAGGCCAGTGAGCAGTTCTTC.

There are a few counts of this clone. The gene calls are TRBV29-1 and TRBJ1-3; unclear D gene. Per the germline V gene, CDR1 is SQVTM and CDR2 is ANQGSEA. V was clipped by 5 bases and J by 0 bases, with 8 bases between them. This CDR3 is 13 amino acids long. CDR3 in DNA: TGCAGCGTTCTGCCCTCCTCTGGAAACACCATATATTTT. This codes for CSVLPSSGNTIYF.

The genes are TRBV28 and TRBJ1-1, with D uncertain. CDR1 and CDR2 (germline): MDHEN, SYDVKM. V was clipped by 6 bases and J by 0 bases, with 8 bases between them. This CDR3 is 13 amino acids long. The CDR3 DNA follows: TGTGCCAGCAGGCTACAACTGAACACTGAAGCTTTCTTT. Translated: CASRLQLNTEAFF.

The V gene is TRBV11-2, the J gene TRBJ2-1; 14 positions match TRBD2. Germline assignment: CDR1 SGHAT and CDR2 FQNNGV. This CDR3 is built from 18 residues. J gave up 1 base and V 6 bases, and 8 bases lay outside the gene matches. The CDR3 loop reads CASSFRLAGGRSYNEQFF. CDR3 DNA: TGTGCCAGCAGTTTCCGACTAGCGGGGGGGCGTTCCTACAATGAGCAGTTCTTC.

The chain recombines TRBV4-1 with TRBJ1-1; D unresolved. The CDR3 is 14 residues long. The V gene's germline CDR1 is MGHRA and CDR2 YSYEKL. Trimming stripped 4 bases from V and 2 bases from J, with 11 bases between. This CDR3 is CASSLPGLNTEAFF. As DNA, the CDR3 is TGCGCCAGCAGCCTTCCGGGCCTCAACACTGAAGCTTTCTTT.

This clone was detected once. The V call is TRBV12-5, the J call TRBJ1-5; possibly TRBD1 for D (5 bases). V was cut by 10 bases and J by 1 base, with 14 bases left in between. Germline lookup yields CDR1 LGHNT and CDR2 FRNRAP. CDR3 size: 14 residues. CDR3 nucleotide sequence: TGTGCTACCACGTACTGGGACAGCAATCAGCCCCAGCATTTT. Translating it yields CATTYWDSNQPQHF.

The DNA of the CDR3 is TGTGCCAGCAGTCCCTACCGCGTAGATACGCAGTATTTT. It is translated as CASSPYRVDTQYF. V gene TRBV27 combines with J gene TRBJ2-3, with unresolved D. V shed 5 bases and J shed 5 bases, with 11 bases lying between them. The CDR3 is 13 residues long. Germline V gives CDR1 MNHEY, CDR2 SMNVEV (reference sequence).

The chain has TRBV6-5 and TRBJ2-4; 9 nucleotides agree with TRBD1. J gave up 8 bases and V 6 bases, and 5 bases lay outside the gene matches. The length of the CDR3 is 13 residues. CDR1 and CDR2 from the germline V gene are MNHEY and SVGAGI. The CDR3 sequence is CASSPGQGYIQYF. The CDR3, as DNA: TGTGCCAGCAGCCCGGGACAGGGATACATTCAGTACTTC.

This clone was seen a few times. The chain has TRBV7-9 and TRBJ1-2; no definite D call. V shed 5 bases and J shed 8 bases, with 24 bases lying between them. Germline V gives CDR1 SEHNR, CDR2 FQNEAQ (reference sequence). This CDR3 region has 16 residues. The CDR3 protein is CASSRTRDQANEGYTF. DNA of the CDR3: TGTGCCAGCAGCCGAACCCGGGATCAAGCTAATGAGGGCTACACCTTC.

This clone was recorded only once. The CDR3 sequence: CASSPDLQGRTDTQYF. The CDR3 bases are TGCGCCAGCAGCCCCGATTTGCAGGGGAGGACAGATACGCAGTATTTT. The rearrangement uses TRBV4-1 and TRBJ2-3; D might be TRBD1 or TRBD2, each matching 6 bases. The CDR3 loop spans 16 amino acids. Trimming removed 4 bases at V and 3 bases at J, with 17 bases between. CDR1 and CDR2 from the germline V gene are MGHRA and YSYEKL.